This TCR beta chain was sequenced in a study of blood T cell repertoires in COVID-19. For the study at large: From the United States, Italy and Spain came samples of acute and convalescent COVID-19. The cDNA or gDNA used as material had been derived from T cells, B-cell-depleted T cells, or PBMCs.

Everyone who took part was roughly 18 to 100 years old, and they came from about 25 US areas. Participants' own reports of clinical history determined their cohort assignment. TCRdb's table, derived via immunoSEQ multiplex PCR, lists solely in-frame clones and lacks some. The repertoire holds about 200,000 clones, with about 84% as singletons. The sequenced sample was PBMCs or T cells enriched from blood (not recorded which). The receptor comes from a man aged 40-55 years with acute COVID-19.

CDR3 sequence reads: CASSNRQGSLGGYTF. CDR3 DNA sequence: TGTGCCAGCAGTAACCGACAGGGATCACTGGGGGGCTACACCTTC. V and J are TRBV6-5 and TRBJ1-2; 7 positions match TRBD1. The trim removed 5 bases at V and 8 bases at J, leaving 14 bases unmatched. The length of the CDR3 is 15 residues. The germline V gene encodes CDR1 MNHEY and CDR2 SVGAGI.